This T cell receptor beta chain was captured in a study of T-cell reconstitution after alpha-beta-depleted transplantation in children. Unique molecular identifiers tagged the TCRbeta library. TCRdb re-analysed the PCR reads in MiXCR, keeping a single row per CDR3 protein. This sample has approximately 500,000 distinct CDR3 sequences, with about 10% found just once. Ten or more counts support this clonotype. Its matching antigen is unknown. Overall study results and limits: Surviving recipient T cells and thymic progenitors accounted for the high day-60 TCRbeta diversity observed in some patients. Newly produced T cells mostly provided counts and TCRbeta diversity after one year, as hyperexpanded clones declined. There were reportedly several hundred expanded graft clones from which alpha-beta T cells came about two months after transplant.

This TCR derives from a child aged 2-15 years with inherited bone marrow failure, due to receive a stem cell transplant. The sample consisted of PBMCs, taken before TCRalphabeta/CD19-depleted stem cell transplant.

Here the CDR3 reads CASSQPAVAEFF. The CDR3 DNA is TGCGCCAGCAGCCAACCCGCGGTGGCTGAGTTCTTC. The chain is built from TRBV4-3 and TRBJ2-1; D is unclear. The germline gives CDR1 LGHNA, CDR2 YSLEER. Trimming removed 2 bases from V and 14 bases from J, with 13 bases in between. The CDR3 runs 12 residues.